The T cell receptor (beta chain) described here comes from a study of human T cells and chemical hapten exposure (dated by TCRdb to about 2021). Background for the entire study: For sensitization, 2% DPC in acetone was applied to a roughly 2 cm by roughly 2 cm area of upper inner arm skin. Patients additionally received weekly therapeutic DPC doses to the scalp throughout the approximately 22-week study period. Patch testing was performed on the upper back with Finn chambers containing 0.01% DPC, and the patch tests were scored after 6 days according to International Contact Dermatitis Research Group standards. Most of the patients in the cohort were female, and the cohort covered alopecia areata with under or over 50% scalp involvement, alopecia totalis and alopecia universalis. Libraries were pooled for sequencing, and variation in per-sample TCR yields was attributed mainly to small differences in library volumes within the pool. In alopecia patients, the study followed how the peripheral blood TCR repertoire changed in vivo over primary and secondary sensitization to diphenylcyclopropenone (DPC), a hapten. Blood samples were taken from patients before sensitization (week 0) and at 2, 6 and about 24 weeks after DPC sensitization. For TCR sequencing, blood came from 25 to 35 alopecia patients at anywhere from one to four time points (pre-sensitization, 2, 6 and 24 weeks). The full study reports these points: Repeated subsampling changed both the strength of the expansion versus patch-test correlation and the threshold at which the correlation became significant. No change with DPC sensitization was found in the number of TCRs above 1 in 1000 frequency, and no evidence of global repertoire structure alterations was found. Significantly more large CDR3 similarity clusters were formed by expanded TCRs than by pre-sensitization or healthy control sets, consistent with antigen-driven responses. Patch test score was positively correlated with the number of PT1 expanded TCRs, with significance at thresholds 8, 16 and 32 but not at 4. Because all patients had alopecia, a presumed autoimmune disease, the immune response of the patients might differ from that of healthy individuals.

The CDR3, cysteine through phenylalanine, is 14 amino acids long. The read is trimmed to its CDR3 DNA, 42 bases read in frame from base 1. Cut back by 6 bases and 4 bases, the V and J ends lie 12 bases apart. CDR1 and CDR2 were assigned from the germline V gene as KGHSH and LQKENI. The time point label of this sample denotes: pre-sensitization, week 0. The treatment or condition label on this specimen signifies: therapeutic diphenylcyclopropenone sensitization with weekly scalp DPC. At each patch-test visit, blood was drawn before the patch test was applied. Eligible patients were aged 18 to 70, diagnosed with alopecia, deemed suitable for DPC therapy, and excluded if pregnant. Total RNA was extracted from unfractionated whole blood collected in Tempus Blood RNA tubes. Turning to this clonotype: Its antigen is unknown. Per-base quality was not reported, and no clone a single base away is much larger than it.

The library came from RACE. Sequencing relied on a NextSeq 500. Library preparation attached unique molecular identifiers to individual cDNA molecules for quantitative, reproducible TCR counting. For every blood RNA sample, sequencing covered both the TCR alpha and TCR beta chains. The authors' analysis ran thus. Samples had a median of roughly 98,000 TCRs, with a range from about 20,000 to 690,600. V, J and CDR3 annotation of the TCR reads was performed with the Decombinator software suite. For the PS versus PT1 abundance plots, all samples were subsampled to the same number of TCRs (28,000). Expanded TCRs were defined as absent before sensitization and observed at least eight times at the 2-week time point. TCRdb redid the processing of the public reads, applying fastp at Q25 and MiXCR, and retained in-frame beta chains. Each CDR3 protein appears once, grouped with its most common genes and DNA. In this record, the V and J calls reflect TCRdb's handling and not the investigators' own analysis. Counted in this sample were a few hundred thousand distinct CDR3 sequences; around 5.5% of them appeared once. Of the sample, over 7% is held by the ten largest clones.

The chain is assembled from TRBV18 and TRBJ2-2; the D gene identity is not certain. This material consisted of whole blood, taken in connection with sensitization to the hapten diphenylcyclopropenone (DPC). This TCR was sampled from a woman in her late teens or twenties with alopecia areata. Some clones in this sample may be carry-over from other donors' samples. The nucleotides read TGTGCCAGCTCGGTCGTAGGATTCACCGGGGAGCTGTTTTTT. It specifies CASSVVGFTGELFF.